This T cell receptor beta chain originates from a study of blood T cell repertoires in COVID-19 (dated by TCRdb to the early 2020s). Background on the whole study: The collaborator samples originated in the United States, Italy and Spain and spanned the acute and convalescent phases of COVID-19. A de-identified subject ID, COVID-19 status, age in years and sex were almost always included in the sample metadata. The repertoires were released in a freely available public database meant as a resource for research on the immune response to SARS-CoV-2. Samples were obtained from the ongoing ImmuneRACE study (first 160 participants) and from 1,254 subjects provided by 6 global collaborators. The material from the prospective study consisted of cDNA or gDNA derived from T cells, B-cell-depleted T cells, or PBMCs. HLA class I and class II types, where available, came from metadata supplied by the sample provider rather than from assay-based typing. Deeply sampled blood TCRbeta repertoires from subjects exposed to, actively infected with, or recovered from COVID-19 were included in the dataset.

About this clone itself: This receptor's antigen is unknown. Base qualities are not at hand, and no much larger clone is one base apart.

The CDR1 and CDR2 encoded by the germline V gene are SGDLS and YYNGEE. The junction carries 14 bases between V and J, which are trimmed by 3 bases and 0 bases respectively. From cysteine to phenylalanine, the CDR3 is 16 amino acids long. CDR3 DNA is the only sequence kept; it has 48 bases, read in frame from the first base. In Seattle, one collaborating source enrolled patients while the infection was active and tracked those patients longitudinally over the course of disease. Whole blood was collected in K2EDTA tubes by collaborating institutions according to the institutions' own protocols. Collaborator samples were shipped for TCRbeta analysis as frozen whole blood, isolated PBMCs, or DNA extracted from either sample type. The immunoSEQ Assay, a bias-controlled multiplex PCR, was used to amplify TCRbeta CDR3 regions from genomic DNA. The paper's data handling went like this. Within the assay, amplification of reference gene primers was used to estimate how many nucleated cells each sample contained. To quantify the absolute abundance of each unique TCRbeta CDR3 rearrangement, sequence reads were collapsed and filtered. For each sample, productive Simpson clonality was calculated by taking the square root of Simpson's diversity index across productive rearrangements. TCRdb's version of the immuneACCESS table is confined to in-frame rearrangements and falls short of the full clone set. An unresolved V gene accounts for under half of the shortfall where checked; the remainder is of unknown origin. V and J calls and clone size come straight from that table; D and trimming were deduced from the DNA. Within this sample are fewer than 200,000 clones, with about 90% of them counted one time only. 4.5% to 5% of the sample rests with the top ten.

The research as a whole found: The amount of clinical and demographic metadata varied by source and participant and was provided uncurated.

The rearranged chain carries TRBV9 and TRBJ2-3; the D gene is perhaps TRBD2, from 6 matching bases. This receptor was taken from a man aged 25-45 years with COVID-19, enrolled during active disease. The sample consisted of peripheral blood. The CDR3 region reads CASSARLETSTDTQYF. DNA sequence: TGTGCCAGCAGCGCCAGACTAGAGACTAGCACAGATACGCAGTATTTT.